The entry below gives a single T cell receptor beta chain sequence along with its context. This specimen comes from a study of blood T cell repertoires in COVID-19. Study overall: Collection of acute and convalescent COVID-19 samples took place in the United States, Italy and Spain. In each case, the material was cDNA or gDNA derived from T cells, B-cell-depleted T cells, or PBMCs.

Measured with immunoSEQ multiplex PCR; TCRdb has only the in-frame clones, and not every one. The profile shows 150,000 to 200,000 clones, around 84% of them singletons. Participants spanned ages about 18 to 90 years and resided in about 24 US areas. Germline V lookup: CDR1 SNHLY, CDR2 FYNNEI. CDR3 size: 15 residues. J was trimmed by 5 bases and V by 11 bases; bases with no gene match: 13. The receptor's source is a woman under 40 who had been exposed to COVID-19. The chain carries TRBV2 and TRBJ2-1; 9 positions match TRBD2. Specimen: PBMCs or T cells enriched from blood (not recorded which). The CDR3 coding sequence is TGTGCCGGGGCCAGGGTGATAGCGGGGGACAATGAGCAGTTCTTC. Translating gives CAGARVIAGDNEQFF.